This TCR beta chain was found in a study of cytomegalovirus exposure and HLA in healthy donors. Across the whole study: The roughly 120 validation repertoires, a later analysis reported, used the same platform as the roughly 660 repertoires from the first cohort. Study-level findings and limits: The study recorded around 160 TCR beta chains that were cytomegalovirus-associated.

The ends lost 5 bases at V and 6 bases at J; junction bases unmatched: 3. The CDR3 is 16 amino acids. CDR1 PRHDT and CDR2 FYEKMQ come from the germline V gene (reference sequence). As concerns this clone: Antigen unknown.

Here immunoSEQ multiplex PCR was the method, and the copy in TCRdb shows in-frame clones only, minus some. The sample shows under 250,000 clones, less than 90% of them seen only once. This chain joins TRBV13 and TRBJ2-2; 16 bases are shared with TRBD2. The clonotype originates from a young woman in good health and CMV-seronegative. Sequenced input: PBMCs. The CDR3 sequence is CASSPGTSGRAGELFF. The CDR3 DNA is TGTGCCAGCAGCCCCGGGACTAGCGGGAGGGCCGGGGAGCTGTTTTTT.